A selection of T cell receptor beta chains follows, all from one sample in a study of blood T cell repertoires in COVID-19. Assay used: immunoSEQ multiplex PCR; TCRdb lists only in-frame clones, some missing. The sample records under 130,000 clones, 70% to 90% being singletons. The sequenced material came from peripheral blood. The source of these receptors is a man aged 50 or older in a cohort sampled during active COVID-19. The CDR3 runs from the conserved cysteine through the conserved F or W. The order of the fields is J gene, V gene, CDR3 protein.

>TRBJ2-5|TRBV29-1
CSAVVGGQETQYF
>TRBJ1-3|TRBV9
CASSVQPGTATGNTIYF
>TRBJ2-3|TRBV7-3
CASSLFASGSTDTQYF
>TRBJ1-3|TRBV9
CASTGGATGNTIYF
>TRBJ2-7|TRBV11-3
CASSPAPGQGAYEQYF
>TRBJ1-2|TRBV14
CASSPGQGETYGYTF
>TRBJ1-2|TRBV2
CASSQSYGYTF
>TRBJ1-1|TRBV7-9
CASSRSGNTEAFF
>TRBJ2-3|TRBV18
CASSPDRGTDTQYF
>TRBJ2-3|TRBV5-6
CASSLRGTTDTQYF
>TRBJ2-7|TRBV6-2/TRBV6-3
CASSYGWGSGEQYF
>TRBJ2-1|TRBV10-3
CAISDLNEQFF